This T cell receptor beta chain was retrieved from a study of cytomegalovirus exposure and HLA in healthy donors. Notes on the study in general: A later analysis linked a missense DCLRE1C variant to TCR beta V- and J-gene trimming. Roughly even sequencing depth across donors was the assumption behind the presence/absence analyses.

Primers: 60 Vbeta forward and 13 Jbeta reverse. The data were produced by immunoSEQ multiplex PCR, yet TCRdb's version contains in-frame clones alone and is incomplete. The sample yields over 200,000 clones, 82% seen once. Concerning this clone: What it recognizes is unknown.

The V gene end was trimmed by 1 base and the J gene end by 8 bases; junction bases not matched to a gene: 7. CDR3 length equals 15 residues. In germline, CDR1 is SGHTA, CDR2 FQGNSA. This receptor was obtained from a woman between 40 and 55 years old in good health and CMV-seronegative. The chain couples TRBV7-2 to TRBJ2-3; 9 nucleotides line up with TRBD2. The material sequenced was PBMCs. CDR3 sequence: CASSLGAGGWGTQYF. The CDR3 nucleotides read TGTGCCAGCAGCTTAGGAGCGGGGGGCTGGGGTACGCAGTATTTT.